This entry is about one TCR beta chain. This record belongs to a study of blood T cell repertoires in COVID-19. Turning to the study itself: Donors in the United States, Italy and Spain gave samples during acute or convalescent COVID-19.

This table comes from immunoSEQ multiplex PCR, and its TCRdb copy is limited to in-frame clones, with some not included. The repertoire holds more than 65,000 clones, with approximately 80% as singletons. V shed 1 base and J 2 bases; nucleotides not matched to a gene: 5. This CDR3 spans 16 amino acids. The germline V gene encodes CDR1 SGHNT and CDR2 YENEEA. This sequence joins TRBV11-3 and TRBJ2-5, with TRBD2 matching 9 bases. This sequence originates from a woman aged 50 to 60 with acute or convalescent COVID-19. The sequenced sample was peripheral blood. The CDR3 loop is CASSLVLAGGQETQYF. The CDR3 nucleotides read TGTGCCAGCAGCTTAGTACTAGCGGGTGGACAAGAGACCCAGTACTTC.